This T cell receptor (beta chain) was observed in a study of tumor-infiltrating lymphocytes in primary liver carcinoma. Germline DNA was also extracted, while the blood RNA originated from unsorted whole blood. CDR3 length equals 13 residues. Germline lookup yields CDR1 KGHDR and CDR2 SFDVKD. Trimming took 7 bases from V and 9 from J; bases not matched to a gene: 7. TCR beta cDNA was prepared out of roughly 490 ng total RNA by means of a constant-region primer. A slightly modified ARM-PCR protocol with three nested multiplex PCR rounds produced these TCR beta libraries. Amplification in the first two PCR rounds was performed using TRBV1-TRBV30 forward primers and a C-beta reverse primer for roughly 10 cycles each. MiXCR, applied by TCRdb to the multiplex PCR reads, yields one record per CDR3 protein. The sample yields 250,000 to 400,000 distinct CDR3 sequences, 50% to 70% seen once.

Sample: peripheral blood. J is TRBJ2-1 and V is TRBV24-1; 8 nucleotides match TRBD2. This TCR came from a man aged 40-55 years with primary liver carcinoma and hepatitis B virus infection. CDR3 bases: TGTGCCACCAGACTAGCGGATCGGACTGAGCAGTTCTTC. Its translation is CATRLADRTEQFF.